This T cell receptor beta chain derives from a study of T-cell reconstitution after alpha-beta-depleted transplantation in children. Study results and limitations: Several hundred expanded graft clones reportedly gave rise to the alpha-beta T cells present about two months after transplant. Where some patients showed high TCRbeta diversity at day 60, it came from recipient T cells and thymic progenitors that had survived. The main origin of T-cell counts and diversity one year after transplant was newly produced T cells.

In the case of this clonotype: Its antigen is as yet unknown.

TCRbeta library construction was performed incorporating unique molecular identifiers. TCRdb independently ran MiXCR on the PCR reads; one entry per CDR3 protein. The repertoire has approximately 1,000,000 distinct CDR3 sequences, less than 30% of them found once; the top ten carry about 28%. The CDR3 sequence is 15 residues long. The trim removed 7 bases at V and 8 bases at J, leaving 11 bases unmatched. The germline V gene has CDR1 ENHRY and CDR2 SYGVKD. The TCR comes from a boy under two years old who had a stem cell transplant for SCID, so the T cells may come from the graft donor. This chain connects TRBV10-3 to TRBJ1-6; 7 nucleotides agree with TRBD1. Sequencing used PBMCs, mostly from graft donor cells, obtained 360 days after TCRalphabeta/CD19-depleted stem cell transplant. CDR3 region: CAITEHTGVDSPLHF. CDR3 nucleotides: TGTGCCATCACCGAGCACACAGGGGTTGATTCACCCCTCCACTTT.